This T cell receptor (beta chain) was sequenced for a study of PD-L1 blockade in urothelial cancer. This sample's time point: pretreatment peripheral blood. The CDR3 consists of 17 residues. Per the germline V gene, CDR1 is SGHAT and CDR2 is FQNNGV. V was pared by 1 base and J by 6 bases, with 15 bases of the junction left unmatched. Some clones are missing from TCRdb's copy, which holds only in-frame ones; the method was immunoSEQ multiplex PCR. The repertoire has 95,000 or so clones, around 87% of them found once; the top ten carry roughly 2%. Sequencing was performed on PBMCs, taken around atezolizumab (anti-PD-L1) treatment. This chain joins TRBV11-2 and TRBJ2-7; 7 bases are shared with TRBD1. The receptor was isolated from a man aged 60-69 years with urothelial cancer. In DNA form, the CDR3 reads TGTGCCAGCAGCTTAGTCCTCAGGGGCAGGGGGTTCTTCGAGCAGTACTTC. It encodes CASSLVLRGRGFFEQYF.